This T cell receptor (beta chain) stems from a study of blood T cell repertoires in COVID-19. On the study more broadly: Samples taken during acute and convalescent COVID-19 were collected in the United States, Italy and Spain.

Generated by immunoSEQ multiplex PCR, the TCRdb table keeps only in-frame clones and is missing some. This repertoire shows 100,000 or so clones, about 87% found once; its top ten account for approximately 2.9%. This receptor was taken from a man in his fifties with active or convalescent COVID-19. Sequenced: peripheral blood.

The CDR3 sequence: CASSLRRGQTGELFF. CDR3 nucleotide sequence: TGCGCCAGCAGCCTGCGCAGGGGGCAAACCGGGGAGCTGTTTTTT. The genes are TRBV5-1 and TRBJ2-2; TRBD1 matches 8 bases. From germline, CDR1 is SGHRS and CDR2 YFSETQ. Trimming removed 4 bases from V and 5 bases from J; junction bases left unmatched: 7. This CDR3 has 15 amino acids.